This T cell receptor beta chain comes out of a study of T-cell memory formation after mild COVID-19. On this clonotype: Antigen specificity is unknown.

The study's findings and limits: Day 15 to 85 contracting clones showed balanced CD4/CD8; day 15 to 37 expanders favored CD4+.

Trimming at V came to 5 bases and at J to 9 bases, leaving 3 bases not matched to a gene. From germline, CDR1 is SGHNT and CDR2 YENEEA. This CDR3 is built from 14 residues. TCRdb itself ran the 5' RACE reads through MiXCR, one entry per CDR3 protein. The sample carries approximately 260,000 distinct CDR3 sequences, over 15% recorded once. The clonotype was recovered from a man between 18 and 35 years old who had mild COVID-19 (a few samples of this study predate the infection). Cell type and time point are not known. Specimen: PBMCs or a T cell subset sorted from them (not recorded which). The chain recombines TRBV11-3 with TRBJ2-1, with TRBD2 matching 14 bases. Here the CDR3 DNA reads TGTGCCAGCAGCCCGACTAGCGGGAGGGGTGAGCAGTTCTTC. Its protein is CASSPTSGRGEQFF. Drawing the rest from reference TRBV11-3 and TRBJ2-1, the complete variable domain is EAGVVQSPRYKIIEKKQPVAFWCNPISGHNTLYWYLQNLGQGPELLIRYENEEAVDDSQLPKDRFSAERLKGVDSTLKIQPAELGDSAVYLCASSPTSGRGEQFFGPGTRLTVL.